This T cell receptor (beta chain) was sequenced during a study of control samples from healthy donors and cancer patients. J was trimmed by 7 bases and V by 5 bases; bases with no gene match: 5. CDR3 size: 14 residues. The V gene's germline CDR1 is MDHEN and CDR2 SYDVKM. Sequencing was performed with immunoSEQ multiplex PCR; in TCRdb, only in-frame clones are kept and a portion is missing. Its table records about 190,000 clones. Sequenced: blood. The receptor was derived from a woman aged 25-40 years in good health. The chain combines TRBV28 with TRBJ1-5, with 10 nucleotides matching TRBD1. The CDR3 coding sequence is TGTGCCAGCAGTCAGGGACAGGGGCTGCAGCCCCAGCATTTT. This sequence encodes CASSQGQGLQPQHF.